This is a list of T cell receptor beta chains from one sample in a study of blood T cell repertoires in COVID-19. Libraries were prepared by immunoSEQ multiplex PCR; TCRdb keeps only in-frame clonotypes and omits some of them. The profile covers some 240,000 clones, with approximately 89% appearing a single time and around 9.6% taken by the ten largest. Sequencing input: peripheral blood. The receptors come from a woman in her 70s with COVID-19, enrolled during active disease. The CDR3 runs from the conserved cysteine through the conserved F or W. A D gene is named only where the DNA matches it firmly. For some rows the clone size is stated as once, few or many, or as a class when expanded; others skip it.

clone_size	cdr3_length	d_call	v_call	j_call	cdr3_nt	cdr3_aa
NA	14	TRBD1	TRBV7-9	TRBJ1-3	TGTGCCAGCAGCTTTGGACAGGTGCTGAACACCATATATTTT	CASSFGQVLNTIYF
NA	16	TRBD1	TRBV14	TRBJ2-7	TGTGCCAGCAGCCTTAATACCGGGACAGCAACCTACGAGCAGTACTTC	CASSLNTGTATYEQYF
NA	13	NA	TRBV30	TRBJ2-5	TGTGCCTGGAGTTCCCTAGCTCAAGAGACCCAGTACTTC	CAWSSLAQETQYF
NA	16	TRBD1	TRBV19	TRBJ1-5	TGTGCCAGTAATCTCGCCCGGGACAGGGGCGATCAGCCCCAGCATTTT	CASNLARDRGDQPQHF
NA	13	NA	TRBV3-1/TRBV3-2	TRBJ2-3	TGTGCCAGCCGTCCCTCTAGCACAGATACGCAGTATTTT	CASRPSSTDTQYF
NA	15	TRBD1	TRBV28	TRBJ1-2	TGTGCCAGCAGTTCTCCGGGACAGGGAAGGGATGGCTACACCTTC	CASSSPGQGRDGYTF
NA	16	NA	TRBV19	TRBJ2-2	TGTGCCAGTATTAAGTTCAGGCTAAACATGCCCGGGGAGCTGTTTTTT	CASIKFRLNMPGELFF
NA	14	NA	TRBV18	TRBJ2-5	TGTGCCAGCTCACCACTATCGGACTGGGAGACCCAGTACTTC	CASSPLSDWETQYF
NA	14	NA	TRBV6-6	TRBJ2-7	TGTGCCAGCAGTGCCTCCGGGACAAGTTACGAGCAGTACTTC	CASSASGTSYEQYF
NA	11	NA	TRBV14	TRBJ2-7	TGTGCCAGCAGTCGTTATTACGAGCAGTACTTC	CASSRYYEQYF
NA	17	TRBD2	TRBV28	TRBJ2-1	TGTGCCAGCAGGCTAGACAAAGACCAGCGGGAGTACAATGAGCAGTTCTTC	CASRLDKDQREYNEQFF
once	15	TRBD1	TRBV28	TRBJ1-2	TGTGCCAGCAGTTTCCCCGCAGGGGGCATGGATGGCTACACCTTC	CASSFPAGGMDGYTF
NA	15	NA	TRBV4-3	TRBJ1-4	TGCGCCAGCAGCCAAGGGGGGGATCTTTCTGAAAAACTGTTTTTT	CASSQGGDLSEKLFF
NA	16	TRBD1	TRBV7-2	TRBJ1-2	TGTGCCAGCAGTACAGGGGGCGCTTCCCTTAGCTATGGCTACACCTTC	CASSTGGASLSYGYTF
NA	13	TRBD1	TRBV19	TRBJ1-1	TGTGCCAGTACTCAACAGGGGGGAACTGAAGCTTTCTTT	CASTQQGGTEAFF
NA	15	NA	TRBV24-1	TRBJ2-7	TGTGCCACCAGTGATTCACAGGTACGAACCTACGAGCAGTACTTC	CATSDSQVRTYEQYF
NA	15	NA	TRBV18	TRBJ1-4	TGTGCCAGCTCACCGACGACAGGTGCTAATGAAAAACTGTTTTTT	CASSPTTGANEKLFF
few	16	TRBD2	TRBV4-3	TRBJ2-5	TGCGCCAGCAGCCAAGATTGGTCGGGAGGGCCAGAGACCCAGTACTTC	CASSQDWSGGPETQYF
NA	13	NA	TRBV7-2	TRBJ2-1	TGTGCCAGCAGTTTACAGGGCTACAATGAGCAGTTCTTC	CASSLQGYNEQFF
NA	14	TRBD2	TRBV7-2	TRBJ2-7	TGTGCCAGCAGCTCCGAAGCGGGAGGCTACGAGCAGTACTTC	CASSSEAGGYEQYF
NA	10	NA	TRBV11-3	TRBJ1-5	TGTGCCAGCAGCTTCAAGCCCCAGCATTTT	CASSFKPQHF
once	14	NA	TRBV28	TRBJ1-5	TGTGCCAGCAGTACACCCCATAGCAATCAGCCCCAGCATTTT	CASSTPHSNQPQHF
NA	15	TRBD2	TRBV19	TRBJ2-7	TGTGCCAGTAGACCTAGCGGGAGTGCTTCCTACGAGCAGTACTTC	CASRPSGSASYEQYF
few	13	NA	TRBV30	TRBJ2-2	TGTGCCTGGAGACCACTGAACACCGGGGAGCTGTTTTTT	CAWRPLNTGELFF
NA	12	TRBD1	TRBV2	TRBJ2-7	TGTGCCAGCAGACCAGGGGGCCCCGAGCAGTACTTC	CASRPGGPEQYF
NA	17	NA	TRBV21-1	TRBJ1-1	TGTGCCAGCAGCAAAGGCCACAGGGGATGTGATTGGACTGAAGCTTTCTTT	CASSKGHRGCDWTEAFF
NA	15	TRBD2	TRBV6-5	TRBJ2-1	TGTGCCAGCAGTCCCTCGGGGGGTAGCGGAAATGAGCAGTTCTTC	CASSPSGGSGNEQFF
NA	16	NA	TRBV24-1	TRBJ2-7	TGTGCCACCAGTGATCGAAACCGGGACAACCACTACGAGCAGTACTTC	CATSDRNRDNHYEQYF
NA	14	TRBD1	TRBV19	TRBJ1-3	TGTGCCACAAAAACAGGGGTTGGTACAAACACCATATATTTT	CATKTGVGTNTIYF
NA	15	TRBD1	TRBV6-6	TRBJ2-1	TGTGCCAGCAGTTCCGACAGGGGCACCTACAATGAGCAGTTCTTC	CASSSDRGTYNEQFF
NA	13	TRBD1	TRBV27	TRBJ1-2	TGTGCCAGCAGTACGGACAGGATCTATGGCTACACCTTC	CASSTDRIYGYTF
NA	15	NA	TRBV28	TRBJ2-1	TGTGCCAGCGGCCCCCCAGGGTTTTTCATCGGTGAGCAGTTCTTC	CASGPPGFFIGEQFF
NA	17	TRBD1	TRBV27	TRBJ2-7	TGTGCCAGCAGTTTATCGGGGCAGGGGGCATACTACTACGAGCAGTACTTC	CASSLSGQGAYYYEQYF
NA	15	TRBD1	TRBV6-1	TRBJ1-1	TGTGCCAGCAGTGATGCGACAGGGGGGAACACTGAAGCTTTCTTT	CASSDATGGNTEAFF
NA	14	TRBD1	TRBV19	TRBJ1-1	TGTGCCAGTAGTAAGACAGGGGGCGTCACTGAAGCTTTCTTT	CASSKTGGVTEAFF
NA	15	TRBD2	TRBV18	TRBJ2-7	TGTGCCAGCTCACCGGGACTAGCGGGAGGGCACGAGCAGTACTTC	CASSPGLAGGHEQYF
NA	20	NA	TRBV5-1	TRBJ1-2	TGCGCCAGCAGCTTTAAAAGCCGGGACACTATGACCCAAGCTAACTATGGCTACACCTTC	CASSFKSRDTMTQANYGYTF
NA	13	NA	TRBV19	TRBJ2-5	TGTGCCAGTAGTGGGGACAAACAAGAGACCCAGTACTTC	CASSGDKQETQYF
NA	14	NA	TRBV2	TRBJ1-3	TGTGCCAGCAGAGACAGTTACTCAGGAAACACCATATATTTT	CASRDSYSGNTIYF
NA	14	TRBD1	TRBV5-5	TRBJ1-5	TGTGCCAGCAGCTTTTCAGGGGGCATCGAGCCCCAGCATTTT	CASSFSGGIEPQHF
once	11	TRBD1	TRBV30	TRBJ1-1	TGTGCCTGGCGGACAGGGACTGAAGCTTTCTTT	CAWRTGTEAFF
NA	17	NA	TRBV13	TRBJ1-3	TGTGCCAGCAGCTTAAATAAGGGACCGGGAGGAGGAAACACCATATATTTT	CASSLNKGPGGGNTIYF
NA	13	NA	TRBV27	TRBJ2-5	TGTGCCAGCTCGGGGGTGGTAGGAGAGACCCAGTACTTC	CASSGVVGETQYF
few	16	NA	TRBV5-1	TRBJ1-3	TGCGCCAGCAGCTTGGGCCAGATCACCTCTGGAAACACCATATATTTT	CASSLGQITSGNTIYF
NA	14	NA	TRBV4-3	TRBJ2-1	TGCGCCAGCAGCCAAGTATCCACAGATCGCGAGCAGTTCTTC	CASSQVSTDREQFF
NA	14	NA	TRBV9	TRBJ2-2	TGTGCCAGCAGCCCGGGAACAAACACCGGGGAGCTGTTTTTT	CASSPGTNTGELFF
few	19	TRBD2	TRBV5-4	TRBJ2-1	TGTGCCAGCAGCTTATCAGTTCTAGCGGGAGGCAGCTCCTACAATGAGCAGTTCTTC	CASSLSVLAGGSSYNEQFF